This TCR beta chain emerged from a study of blood T cell repertoires in COVID-19. Trimming removed 1 base at V and 0 bases at J, with 6 bases between. The germline CDR1 and CDR2 sequences are LNHDA and SQIVND (reference sequence). The CDR3 contains 14 residues. Researchers sorted participants into cohorts using their self-reported clinical history. Data came from immunoSEQ multiplex PCR; TCRdb stores just in-frame clones and leaves some out. The repertoire holds 350,000 to 400,000 clones, about 89% seen once, with roughly 0.86% in the top ten. The sequenced sample consisted of PBMCs or T cells enriched from blood (not recorded which). The V and J genes are TRBV19 and TRBJ1-1, with no clear D. The source of this sequence is a woman aged 35 to 49 who had been exposed to COVID-19. In DNA form, the CDR3 reads TGTGCCAGTAGTATAGCCCTAGTGAACACTGAAGCTTTCTTT. It is translated as CASSIALVNTEAFF.